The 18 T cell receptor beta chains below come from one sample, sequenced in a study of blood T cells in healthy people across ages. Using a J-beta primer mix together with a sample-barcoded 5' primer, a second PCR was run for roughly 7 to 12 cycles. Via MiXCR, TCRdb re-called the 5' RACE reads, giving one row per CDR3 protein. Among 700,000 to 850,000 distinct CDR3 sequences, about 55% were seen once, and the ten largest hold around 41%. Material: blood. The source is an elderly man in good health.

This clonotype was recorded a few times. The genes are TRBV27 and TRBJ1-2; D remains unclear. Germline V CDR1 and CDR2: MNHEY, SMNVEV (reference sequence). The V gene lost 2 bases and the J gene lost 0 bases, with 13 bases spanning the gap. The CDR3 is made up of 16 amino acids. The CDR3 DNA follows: TGTGCCAGCAGTTTAGGGCAGACCCCTACTAACTATGGCTACACCTTC. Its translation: CASSLGQTPTNYGYTF.

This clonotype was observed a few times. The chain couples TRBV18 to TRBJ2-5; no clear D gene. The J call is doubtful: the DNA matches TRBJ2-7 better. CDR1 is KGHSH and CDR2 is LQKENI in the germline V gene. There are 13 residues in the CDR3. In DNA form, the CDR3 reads TGTGCCAGCTCTCCCGACGGGCCCCACGAGCAGTACTTC. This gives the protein CASSPDGPHEQYF.

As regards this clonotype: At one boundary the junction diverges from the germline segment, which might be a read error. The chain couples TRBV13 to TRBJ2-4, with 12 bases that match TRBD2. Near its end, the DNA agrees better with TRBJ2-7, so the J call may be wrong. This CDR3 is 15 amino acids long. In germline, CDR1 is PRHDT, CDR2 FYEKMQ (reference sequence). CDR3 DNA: TGTACCAGCAGCCTGCTAGCGGGAGGGGGTTACGAGCAGTACTTC. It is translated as CTSSLLAGGGYEQYF.

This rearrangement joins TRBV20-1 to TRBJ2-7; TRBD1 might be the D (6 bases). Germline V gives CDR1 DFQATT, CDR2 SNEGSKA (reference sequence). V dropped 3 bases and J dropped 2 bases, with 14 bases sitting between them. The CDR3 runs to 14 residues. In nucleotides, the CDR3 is TGCAGTGCTAGTCTACAGGGTCAACCCTACGAGCAGTACTTC. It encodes CSASLQGQPYEQYF.

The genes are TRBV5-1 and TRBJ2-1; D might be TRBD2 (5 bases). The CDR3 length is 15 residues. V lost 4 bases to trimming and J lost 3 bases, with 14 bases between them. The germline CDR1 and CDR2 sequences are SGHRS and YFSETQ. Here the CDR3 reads CASSPAAGVYNEQFF. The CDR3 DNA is TGCGCCAGCAGCCCCGCTGCCGGGGTCTACAATGAGCAGTTCTTC.

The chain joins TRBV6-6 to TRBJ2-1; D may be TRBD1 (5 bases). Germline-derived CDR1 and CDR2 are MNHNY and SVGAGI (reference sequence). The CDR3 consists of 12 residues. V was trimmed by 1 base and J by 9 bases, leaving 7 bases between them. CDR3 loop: CASSYWGVEQFF. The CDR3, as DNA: TGTGCCAGCAGTTACTGGGGCGTTGAGCAGTTCTTC.

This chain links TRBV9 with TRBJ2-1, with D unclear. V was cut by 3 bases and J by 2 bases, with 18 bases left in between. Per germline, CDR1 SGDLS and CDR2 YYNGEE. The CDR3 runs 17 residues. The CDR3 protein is CASSEERKRETYNEQFF. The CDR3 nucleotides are TGTGCCAGCAGCGAGGAGAGGAAGCGCGAAACCTACAATGAGCAGTTCTTC.

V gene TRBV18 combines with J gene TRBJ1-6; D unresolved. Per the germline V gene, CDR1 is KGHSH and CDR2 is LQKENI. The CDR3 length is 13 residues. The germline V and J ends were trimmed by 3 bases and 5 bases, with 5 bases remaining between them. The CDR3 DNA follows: TGTGCCAGCTCACCTTCCGATAATTCACCCCTCCACTTT. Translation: CASSPSDNSPLHF.

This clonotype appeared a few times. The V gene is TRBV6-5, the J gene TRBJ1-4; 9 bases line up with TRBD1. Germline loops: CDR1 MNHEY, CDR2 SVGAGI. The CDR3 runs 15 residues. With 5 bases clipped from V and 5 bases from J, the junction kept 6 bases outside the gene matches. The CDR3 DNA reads TGTGCCAGCAGTCGGACAGGGGCGAGGAATGAAAAACTGTTTTTT. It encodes CASSRTGARNEKLFF.

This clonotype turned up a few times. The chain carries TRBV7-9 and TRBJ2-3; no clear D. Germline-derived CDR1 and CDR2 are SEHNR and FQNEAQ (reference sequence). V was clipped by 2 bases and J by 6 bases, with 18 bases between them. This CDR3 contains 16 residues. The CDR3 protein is CASSLQVTPIGDTQYF. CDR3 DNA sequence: TGTGCCAGCAGCTTACAGGTGACACCGATAGGGGATACGCAGTATTTT.

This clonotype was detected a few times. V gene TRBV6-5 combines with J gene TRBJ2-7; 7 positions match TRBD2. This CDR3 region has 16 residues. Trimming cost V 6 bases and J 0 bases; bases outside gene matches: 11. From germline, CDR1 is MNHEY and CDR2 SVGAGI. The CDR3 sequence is CASSRSGLVGSYEQYF. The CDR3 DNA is TGTGCCAGCAGCCGCTCCGGACTAGTCGGCTCCTACGAGCAGTACTTC.

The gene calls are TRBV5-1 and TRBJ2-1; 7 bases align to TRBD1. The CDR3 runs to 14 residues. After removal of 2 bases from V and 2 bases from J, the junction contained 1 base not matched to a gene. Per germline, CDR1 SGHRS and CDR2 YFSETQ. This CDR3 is CASSLQGPYNEQFF. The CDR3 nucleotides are TGCGCCAGCAGCTTACAGGGGCCCTACAATGAGCAGTTCTTC.

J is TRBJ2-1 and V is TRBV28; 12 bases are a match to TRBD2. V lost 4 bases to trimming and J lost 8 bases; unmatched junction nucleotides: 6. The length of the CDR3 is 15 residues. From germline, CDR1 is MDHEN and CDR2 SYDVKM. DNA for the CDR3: TGTGCCAGCAGTTCGACTAGCGGGAGTGGGGATGAGCAGTTCTTC. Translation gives CASSSTSGSGDEQFF.

The DNA for the CDR3 is TGTGCCAGCAGCTTGTCCGGGGTCATCTCCTACGAGCAGTACTTC. Its protein is CASSLSGVISYEQYF. The gene calls are TRBV5-6 and TRBJ2-7; TRBD2 might be the D (5 bases). Germline-derived CDR1 and CDR2 are SGHDT and YYEEEE. The CDR3 loop spans 15 amino acids. The V end lost 1 base, the J end lost 0 bases, and 11 bases lay between the germline ends.

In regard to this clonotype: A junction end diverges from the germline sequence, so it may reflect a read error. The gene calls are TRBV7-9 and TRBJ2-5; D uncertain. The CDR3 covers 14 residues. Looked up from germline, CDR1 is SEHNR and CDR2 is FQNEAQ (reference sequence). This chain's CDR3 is CVSTYAWIQETQYF. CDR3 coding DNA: TGTGTCAGCACCTACGCGTGGATACAAGAGACCCAGTACTTC.

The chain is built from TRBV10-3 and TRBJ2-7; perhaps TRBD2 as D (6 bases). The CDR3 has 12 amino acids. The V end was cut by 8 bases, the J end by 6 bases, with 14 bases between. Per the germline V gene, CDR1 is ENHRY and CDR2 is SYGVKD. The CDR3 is CAIGWGVGEQYF. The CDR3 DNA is TGTGCCATCGGGTGGGGGGTCGGCGAGCAGTACTTC.

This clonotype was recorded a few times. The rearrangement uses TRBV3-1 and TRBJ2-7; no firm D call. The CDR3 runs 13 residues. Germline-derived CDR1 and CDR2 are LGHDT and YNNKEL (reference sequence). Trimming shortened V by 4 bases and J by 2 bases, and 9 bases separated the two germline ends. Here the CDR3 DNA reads TGTGCCAGCAGCCGCGGAGTAGCCTACGAGCAGTACTTC. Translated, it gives CASSRGVAYEQYF.

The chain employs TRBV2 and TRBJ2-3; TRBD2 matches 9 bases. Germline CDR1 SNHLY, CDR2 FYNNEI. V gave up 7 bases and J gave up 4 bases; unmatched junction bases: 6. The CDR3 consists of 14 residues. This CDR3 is CASKEREVSDTQYF. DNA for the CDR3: TGTGCCAGCAAGGAGCGGGAGGTTTCAGATACGCAGTATTTT.